These T cell receptor beta chains were read from a single sample in a study of T cell changes during pregnancy in multiple sclerosis. The protocol was immunoSEQ multiplex PCR, while the TCRdb copy is restricted to in-frame clones and leaves out a portion. The table includes more than 100,000 clones, about 91% detected once. Sequences were derived from peripheral blood, sampled after pregnancy. All receptors derive from a female donor with multiple sclerosis, enrolled in a pregnancy study. Both conserved end residues are trimmed from each CDR3. A row's size may be missing; if present it is once, few, many or a size class.

TRBV5-1,.,ASSGGQVTDTQY
TRBV9,.,ASSVGESEQF
TRBV5-1,.,ASSSDSHSGNTIY
TRBV4-3,.,ASSPRRLTGTGGIPNEKLF
TRBV19,.,ASSRSSGSSYNEQF
TRBV27,.,ASSPLSSGTVEQY
TRBV5-4,.,ASSRLAEETQY
TRBV4-1,.,ASSQGGGTQY
TRBV28,.,ASSIRQGPKKNTEAF
TRBV27,.,ASRIVRSSYEQY
TRBV29-1,.,SVAPRGSSNTGELF
TRBV27,.,ASSPDRVNNQPQH
TRBV7-2,.,ASSLGQGVYNEQF
TRBV7-3,.,ASSLGFPGSGNTIY
TRBV18,.,ASSPQNTEAF
TRBV7-8,few,ASSQRTGGLDNSPLH
TRBV6-5,.,ASRNQGRGEKLF
TRBV6-6,.,ASRVTTSASNEQF
TRBV5-1,.,ASSPGTGGAGNQPQH
TRBV18,.,ASSPYRDSSGANVLT
TRBV19,.,ASSSDRGLTDTQY
TRBV6-5,.,ASKPWDSAYNEQF
TRBV27,once,ASRLAGAHEQY
TRBV5-1,.,ASSPLQGQGNGYT
TRBV7-9,.,ASSLARGREQY
TRBV5-1,.,ASSKAQGTGELF
TRBV5-1,.,ASSLQGNQPQH
TRBV7-9,.,ASSLAGGATEAF
TRBV28,.,ASTGGGRTDTQY
TRBV28,.,ASRTWSGGQGNEKLF
TRBV15,.,ATSVSQGASYAYT
TRBV11-2,.,ASSPRTGNTEAF
TRBV28,.,ASSLPRGAGDNGYT
TRBV5-1,.,ASSFDWTANQPQH
TRBV11-2,.,ASSLGGPELF
TRBV19,few,ASVTGRDTEAF
TRBV27,.,ASRNIPGTSGRPGELF
TRBV5-1,.,ASSLAGEQPQH
TRBV15,.,ATSRDHGEADTQY
TRBV7-3,.,ASSLGASENTGELF
TRBV4-2,.,ASSRRVRDSNYGYT
TRBV29-1,few,SASTGQQNEKLF
TRBV5-5,.,ASSPGGAFKQF
TRBV28,once,ASSLRLAGVEQY
TRBV11-2,.,ASSRLAYLTDTQY
TRBV30,.,ACHRYAEAF
TRBV10-3,.,AISEPTGQAYAKSEAF
TRBV19,.,ASSPRQGSRETQY
TRBV27,.,ASSWDRGEKLF
TRBV28,.,ASRPGRFSYEQY
TRBV2,once,ASSGGGRIEGYT
TRBV28,.,ASSFRTGREKETQY
TRBV18,.,ASSPPTSSGGGNEQF
TRBV5-4,.,ASSLGRADEQF